This is a list of T cell receptor beta chains from one sample in a study of OX40 agonist ivuxolimab in advanced cancers. This table comes from immunoSEQ multiplex PCR, and its TCRdb copy is limited to in-frame clones, with some not included. This table has some 98,000 clones, roughly nine tenths appearing once. The sequenced sample was CD4+ or CD8+ T cells sorted from blood, obtained in a trial of the OX40 agonist ivuxolimab. The receptors here all came from an adult with an advanced solid tumor such as melanoma, head and neck, liver or kidney cancer. Both conserved end residues are part of each CDR3. Fields, in order: J gene, V gene, clone size, D gene, CDR3 protein, CDR3 DNA. A D gene is named only where the DNA matches it firmly. Not all rows give a size; the values are once, few, many and, for expanded clones, a class.

J: TRBJ2-1; V: TRBV13; size: once; D: .; CDR3: CASSLGRGRAYNEQFF; DNA: TGTGCCAGCAGCTTAGGTCGGGGGAGAGCCTACAATGAGCAGTTCTTC
J: TRBJ2-7; V: TRBV7-2; size: .; D: TRBD2; CDR3: CASSLVAGGTYEQYF; DNA: TGTGCCAGCAGCTTAGTTGCGGGGGGAACCTACGAGCAGTACTTC
J: TRBJ1-2; V: TRBV6-5; size: .; D: .; CDR3: CASSSEAKGYTF; DNA: TGTGCCAGCTCATCGGAGGCGAAGGGCTACACCTTC
J: TRBJ2-1; V: TRBV5-1; size: once; D: .; CDR3: CASSFSGGGYDEQFF; DNA: TGCGCCAGCAGCTTTAGCGGAGGGGGGTACGATGAGCAGTTCTTC
J: TRBJ1-3; V: TRBV19; size: .; D: .; CDR3: CASSTDRYSGNTIYF; DNA: TGTGCCAGTAGTACGGACAGATACTCTGGAAACACCATATATTTT
J: TRBJ2-2; V: TRBV27; size: .; D: .; CDR3: CASSLLAARTGELFF; DNA: TGTGCCAGCAGTTTATTGGCCGCTCGGACCGGGGAGCTGTTTTTT
J: TRBJ2-2; V: TRBV10-3; size: .; D: .; CDR3: CAMGGPLSNTGELFF; DNA: TGTGCCATGGGGGGACCCCTCTCAAACACCGGGGAGCTGTTTTTT
J: TRBJ2-1; V: TRBV6-1; size: .; D: TRBD2; CDR3: CASSATSGTYNEQFF; DNA: TGTGCCAGCAGTGCGACTAGCGGGACTTACAATGAGCAGTTCTTC
J: TRBJ2-7; V: TRBV7-9; size: .; D: .; CDR3: CASSPLFYEQYF; DNA: TGTGCCAGCAGCCCGCTGTTCTACGAGCAGTACTTC
J: TRBJ2-1; V: TRBV27; size: once; D: .; CDR3: CASSFGAAGMSYNEQFF; DNA: TGTGCCAGCAGTTTCGGGGCCGCGGGCATGTCCTACAATGAGCAGTTCTTC
J: TRBJ2-3; V: TRBV7-9; size: .; D: TRBD2; CDR3: CASSFPPRLAGVRDTQYF; DNA: TGTGCCAGCAGCTTTCCCCCCCGACTAGCGGGAGTAAGAGATACGCAGTATTTT
J: TRBJ1-3; V: TRBV9; size: .; D: .; CDR3: CASSVDVRAGTTGNTIYF; DNA: TGTGCCAGCAGCGTAGACGTCCGGGCAGGTACTACTGGAAACACCATATATTTT
J: TRBJ1-2; V: TRBV7-2; size: few; D: TRBD1; CDR3: CASSLGGTGAGYTF; DNA: TGTGCCAGCAGCTTAGGTGGGACAGGGGCTGGCTACACCTTC
J: TRBJ2-1; V: TRBV6-6; size: .; D: .; CDR3: CASSPVYEQFF; DNA: TGTGCCAGCAGTCCAGTCTATGAGCAGTTCTTC
J: TRBJ2-6; V: TRBV4-3; size: few; D: TRBD2; CDR3: CASSQVGASGSSGANVLTF; DNA: TGCGCCAGCAGCCAAGTGGGGGCTAGCGGGAGTTCTGGGGCCAACGTCCTGACTTTC
J: TRBJ1-3; V: TRBV7-2; size: .; D: .; CDR3: CASSFATGIGDTIYF; DNA: TGTGCCAGCAGCTTCGCGACAGGAATTGGAGACACCATATATTTT
J: TRBJ2-7; V: TRBV19; size: .; D: TRBD2; CDR3: CATGTSGSYEQYF; DNA: TGTGCCACGGGGACTAGCGGGAGTTATGAGCAGTACTTC
J: TRBJ2-7; V: TRBV7-2; size: .; D: .; CDR3: CASSFARDPRAYEQYF; DNA: TGTGCCAGCAGCTTCGCCAGGGATCCTCGAGCTTACGAGCAGTACTTC
J: TRBJ2-7; V: TRBV11-1; size: .; D: .; CDR3: CASSFTPGQREQYF; DNA: TGTGCCAGCAGCTTTACCCCGGGGCAACGGGAGCAGTACTTC
J: TRBJ2-7; V: TRBV2; size: .; D: .; CDR3: CASSSYEQYF; DNA: TGTGCCAGCAGTAGCTACGAGCAGTACTTC
J: TRBJ2-7; V: TRBV5-1; size: .; D: TRBD1; CDR3: CASRPTGTGTYEQYF; DNA: TGCGCCAGCCGACCGACCGGGACAGGCACCTACGAGCAGTACTTC
J: TRBJ2-1; V: TRBV5-6; size: .; D: TRBD2; CDR3: CASSRWGLAGKQGEQFF; DNA: TGTGCCAGCAGCCGGTGGGGACTAGCGGGGAAGCAGGGCGAGCAGTTCTTC
J: TRBJ1-6; V: TRBV7-8; size: once; D: .; CDR3: CASTLVSTKTYSPLHF; DNA: TGTGCCAGCACCTTAGTGAGTACGAAGACCTATTCACCCCTCCACTTT
J: TRBJ1-3; V: TRBV6-1; size: .; D: .; CDR3: CASSEQGTGNTIYF; DNA: TGTGCCAGCAGTGAACAGGGAACCGGAAACACCATATATTTT
J: TRBJ2-3; V: TRBV5-7; size: .; D: .; CDR3: CASSLEPNSADTQYF; DNA: TGTGCCAGCAGCTTGGAACCAAATTCGGCAGATACGCAGTATTTT
J: TRBJ2-5; V: TRBV5-6; size: .; D: TRBD1; CDR3: CASSLFTGVDETQYF; DNA: TGTGCCAGCAGCTTGTTTACAGGGGTCGACGAGACCCAGTACTTC
J: TRBJ1-2; V: TRBV4-3; size: .; D: .; CDR3: CASSPGQGGGYTF; DNA: TGCGCCAGCAGCCCGGGACAAGGCGGTGGCTACACCTTC
J: TRBJ2-7; V: TRBV19; size: .; D: TRBD1; CDR3: CASSITHGTAEKQYF; DNA: TGTGCCAGTAGTATAACCCACGGGACAGCCGAGAAGCAGTACTTC
J: TRBJ2-2; V: TRBV9; size: .; D: .; CDR3: CASSSGAPLNTGELFF; DNA: TGTGCCAGCAGTTCCGGGGCCCCGTTGAACACCGGGGAGCTGTTTTTT
J: TRBJ1-1; V: TRBV18; size: .; D: .; CDR3: CASSLGQNTEAFF; DNA: TGTGCCAGCTCACTTGGACAGAACACTGAAGCTTTCTTT
J: TRBJ2-2; V: TRBV5-1; size: .; D: .; CDR3: CASSLGQTGELFF; DNA: TGCGCCAGCAGCTTGGGACAGACCGGGGAGCTGTTTTTT
J: TRBJ2-6; V: TRBV5-4; size: .; D: TRBD1; CDR3: CASSSWTGAGANVLTF; DNA: TGTGCCAGCAGCTCGTGGACAGGTGCCGGGGCCAACGTCCTGACTTTC